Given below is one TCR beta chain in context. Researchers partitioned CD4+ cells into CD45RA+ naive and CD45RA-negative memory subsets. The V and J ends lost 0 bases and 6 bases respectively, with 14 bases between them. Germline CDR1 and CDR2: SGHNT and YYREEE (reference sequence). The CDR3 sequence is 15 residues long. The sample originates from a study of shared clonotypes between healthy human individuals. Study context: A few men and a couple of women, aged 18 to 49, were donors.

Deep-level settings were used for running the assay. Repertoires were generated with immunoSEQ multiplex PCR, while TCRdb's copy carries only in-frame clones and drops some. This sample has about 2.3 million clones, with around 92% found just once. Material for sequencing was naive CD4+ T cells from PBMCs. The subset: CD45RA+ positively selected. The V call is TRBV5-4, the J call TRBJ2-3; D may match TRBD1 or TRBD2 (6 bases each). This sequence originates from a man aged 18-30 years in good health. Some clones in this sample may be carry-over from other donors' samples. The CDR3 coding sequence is TGTGCCAGCAGCTTGGACAGGGCCCGGGAGGATACGCAGTATTTT. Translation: CASSLDRAREDTQYF.